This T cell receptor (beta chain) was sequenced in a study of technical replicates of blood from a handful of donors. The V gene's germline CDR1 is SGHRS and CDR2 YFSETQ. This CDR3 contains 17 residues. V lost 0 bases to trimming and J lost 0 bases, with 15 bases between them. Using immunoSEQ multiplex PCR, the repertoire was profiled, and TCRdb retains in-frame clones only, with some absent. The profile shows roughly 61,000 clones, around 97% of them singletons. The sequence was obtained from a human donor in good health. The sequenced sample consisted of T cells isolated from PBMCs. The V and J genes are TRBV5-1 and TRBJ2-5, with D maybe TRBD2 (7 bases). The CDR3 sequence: CASSLAVRGRHQETQYF. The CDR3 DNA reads TGCGCCAGCAGCTTGGCAGTGCGGGGGCGACACCAAGAGACCCAGTACTTC.